These 13 T cell receptor beta chains originate from one sample sequenced in a study of blood T cell repertoires in COVID-19. Repertoires were generated with immunoSEQ multiplex PCR, while TCRdb's copy carries only in-frame clones and drops some. This table has fewer than 55,000 clones, roughly 87% appearing once. Specimen: peripheral blood. The receptors shown here come from a man aged 50-60 years with active COVID-19.

This chain joins TRBV7-3 and TRBJ2-5; a possible D gene is TRBD2 (5 bases). This CDR3 spans 14 amino acids. The germline V and J ends were trimmed by 1 base and 4 bases, with 10 bases remaining between them. Looked up from germline, CDR1 is SGHTA and CDR2 is FQGTGA. The CDR3 DNA is TGTGCCAGCAGCTTAAATGGCGGGTCAGAGACCCAGTACTTC. Translating it yields CASSLNGGSETQYF.

The chain is built from TRBV6-5 and TRBJ2-1; 9 bases fit TRBD1. The CDR3 length is 15 residues. Germline V gene data show CDR1 as MNHEY and CDR2 as SVGAGI. V dropped 6 bases and J dropped 2; count of bases not matched to a gene: 5. This CDR3 reads CASRATGGAYNEQFF. The CDR3 DNA reads as TGTGCCAGCAGAGCCACAGGGGGCGCCTACAATGAGCAGTTCTTC.

The rearrangement uses TRBV7-6 and TRBJ1-3; 7 bases are a match to TRBD1. CDR3 size: 18 residues. J was trimmed by 0 bases and V by 0 bases; bases with no gene match: 8. Germline values: CDR1 SGHVS, CDR2 FNYEAQ. CDR3 residues: CASSLAAAGTASGNTIYF. The CDR3 bases are TGTGCCAGCAGCTTAGCGGCTGCTGGGACAGCCTCTGGAAACACCATATATTTT.

The chain carries TRBV9 and TRBJ2-5; 7 bases match TRBD2. This CDR3 spans 14 amino acids. Trimming cost V 3 bases and J 5 bases; bases outside gene matches: 7. Germline V lookup: CDR1 SGDLS, CDR2 YYNGEE. The chain's CDR3 is CASSAGTIGETQYF. As DNA, the CDR3 is TGTGCCAGCAGCGCGGGGACTATTGGGGAGACCCAGTACTTC.

J is TRBJ1-3 and V is TRBV6-5, with no clear D. The CDR3 runs 15 residues. V lost 6 bases to trimming and J lost 2 bases, with 14 bases between them. Per the germline V gene, CDR1 is MNHEY and CDR2 is SVGAGI. The CDR3 protein is CASRINSFAGNTIYF. CDR3 sequence (DNA): TGTGCCAGCAGGATCAACAGTTTTGCTGGAAACACCATATATTTT.

The gene calls are TRBV6-2 or TRBV6-3 and TRBJ2-4, with a possible D match to TRBD1 (6 bases). V lost 3 bases to trimming and J lost 5 bases, with 20 bases between them. The germline V gene has CDR1 MNHEY and CDR2 SVGEGT. This CDR3 has 17 amino acids. The CDR3 nucleotides read TGTGCCAGCAGTTATATATGGGGAGTACAGGGAGAAAACATTCAGTACTTC. Its protein product is CASSYIWGVQGENIQYF.

A few counts support this clone. The rearrangement links TRBV2 to TRBJ1-4; weak D call: TRBD1 (5 bases). Germline CDR1 SNHLY, CDR2 FYNNEI. The V gene lost 4 bases and the J gene lost 8 bases, with 20 bases spanning the gap. This CDR3 contains 16 residues. CDR3: CASSVSGGLLDEKLFF. CDR3 DNA: TGTGCCAGCAGTGTGAGCGGGGGACTTCTCGACGAAAAACTGTTTTTT. The full variable domain, in which reference TRBV2 and TRBJ1-4 provide the parts outside the CDR3, is EPEVTQTPSHQVTQMGQEVILRCVPISNHLYFYWYRQILGQKVEFLVSFYNNEISEKSEIFDDQFSVERPDGSNFTLKIRSTKLEDSAMYFCASSVSGGLLDEKLFFGSGTQLSVL.

The J gene is TRBJ2-2, the V gene TRBV9; TRBD2 agrees at 9 bases. Germline CDR1 reads SGDLS; CDR2 reads YYNGEE. CDR3 length: 16 residues. V lost 2 bases, J lost 7 bases, and 9 bases stayed unmatched. The CDR3 region is CASSVAAGGLNGELFF. CDR3 sequence (DNA): TGTGCCAGCAGCGTTGCAGCGGGGGGCTTGAACGGGGAGCTGTTTTTT.

The chain recombines TRBV19 with TRBJ2-1; 12 bases match TRBD2. Germline CDR1 LNHDA, CDR2 SQIVND (reference sequence). J was trimmed by 10 bases and V by 9 bases; bases with no gene match: 16. The CDR3 runs 16 residues. The CDR3 reads CASSSGRAHRRSEQFF. CDR3 nucleotide sequence: TGTGCCAGCTCTAGCGGGAGGGCTCATCGGCGGAGCGAGCAGTTCTTC.

This chain connects TRBV7-9 to TRBJ1-2; D perhaps matches TRBD1 (6 bases). V lost 1 base and J lost 8, with 11 bases in between. This CDR3 is 13 amino acids long. Germline assignment: CDR1 SEHNR and CDR2 FQNEAQ (reference sequence). CDR3 in amino acids: CASSLDRVGGYTF. CDR3 bases: TGTGCCAGCAGCTTAGACAGGGTAGGCGGCTACACCTTC.

The chain couples TRBV5-1 to TRBJ2-2, with D possibly being TRBD1 (7 bases). The germline CDR1 and CDR2 sequences are SGHRS and YFSETQ. V dropped 4 bases and J dropped 1 base, with 14 bases sitting between them. The CDR3 consists of 16 residues. The CDR3 DNA follows: TGCGCCAGCAGCATATTGCGGGACAGGAACACCGGGGAGCTGTTTTTT. It codes for CASSILRDRNTGELFF.

CDR3 nucleotide sequence: TGTGCCATTCGGGGGGGAGTGAACACTGAAGCTTTCTTT. It yields the protein CAIRGGVNTEAFF. This rearrangement joins TRBV10-3 to TRBJ1-1, with a tentative D call TRBD1 (5 bases). V shed 9 bases and J shed 0 bases, with 11 bases lying between them. Germline V gives CDR1 ENHRY, CDR2 SYGVKD. The CDR3 is 13 amino acids.

The chain has TRBV6-6 and TRBJ2-1; 10 bases fit TRBD2. CDR1 is MNHNY and CDR2 is SVGAGI in the germline V gene (reference sequence). V dropped 7 bases and J dropped 8; count of bases not matched to a gene: 11. The CDR3 loop spans 15 amino acids. CDR3 nucleotides: TGTGCCAGCACCCGTCTAGCGGGGGCCGCTGATGAGCAGTTCTTC. The encoded protein is CASTRLAGAADEQFF.